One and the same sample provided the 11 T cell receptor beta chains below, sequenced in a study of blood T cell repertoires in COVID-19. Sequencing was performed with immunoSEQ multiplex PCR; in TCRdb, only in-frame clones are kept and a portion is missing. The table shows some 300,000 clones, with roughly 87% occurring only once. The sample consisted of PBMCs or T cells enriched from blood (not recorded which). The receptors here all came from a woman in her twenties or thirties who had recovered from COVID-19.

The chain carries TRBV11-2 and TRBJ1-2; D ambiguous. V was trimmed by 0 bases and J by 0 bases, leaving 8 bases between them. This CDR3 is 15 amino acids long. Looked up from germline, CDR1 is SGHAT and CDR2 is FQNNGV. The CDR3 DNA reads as TGTGCCAGCAGCTTAGAAAACGGAGCTAACTATGGCTACACCTTC. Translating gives CASSLENGANYGYTF. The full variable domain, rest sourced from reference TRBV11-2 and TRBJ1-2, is EAGVAQSPRYKIIEKRQSVAFWCNPISGHATLYWYQQILGQGPKLLIQFQNNGVVDDSQLPKDRFSAERLKGVDSTLKIQPAKLEDSAVYLCASSLENGANYGYTFGSGTRLTVV.

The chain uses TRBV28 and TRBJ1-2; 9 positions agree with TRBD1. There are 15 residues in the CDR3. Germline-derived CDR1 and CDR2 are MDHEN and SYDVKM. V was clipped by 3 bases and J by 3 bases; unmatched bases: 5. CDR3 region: CASSLGRQGDYGYTF. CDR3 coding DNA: TGTGCCAGCAGTTTGGGGAGACAGGGGGACTATGGCTACACCTTC.

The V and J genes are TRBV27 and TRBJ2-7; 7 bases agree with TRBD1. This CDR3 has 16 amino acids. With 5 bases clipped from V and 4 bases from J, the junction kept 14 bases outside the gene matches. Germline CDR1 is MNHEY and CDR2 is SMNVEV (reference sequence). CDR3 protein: CASSTHLGTELYEQYF. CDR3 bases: TGTGCCAGCAGTACTCACCTCGGGACAGAACTTTACGAGCAGTACTTC.

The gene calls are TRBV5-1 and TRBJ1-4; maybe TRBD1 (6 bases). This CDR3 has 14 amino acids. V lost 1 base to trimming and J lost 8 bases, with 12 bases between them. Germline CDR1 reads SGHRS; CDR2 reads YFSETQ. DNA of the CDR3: TGCGCCAGCAGCTTGACAGGGACGTTGGAAAAACTGTTTTTT. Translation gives CASSLTGTLEKLFF.

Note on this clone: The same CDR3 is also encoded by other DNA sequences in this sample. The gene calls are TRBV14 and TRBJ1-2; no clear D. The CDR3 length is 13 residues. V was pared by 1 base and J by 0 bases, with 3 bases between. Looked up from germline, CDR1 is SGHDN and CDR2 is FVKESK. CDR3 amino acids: CASSQVANYGYTF. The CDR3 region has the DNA TGTGCCAGCAGCCAAGTAGCTAACTATGGCTACACCTTC.

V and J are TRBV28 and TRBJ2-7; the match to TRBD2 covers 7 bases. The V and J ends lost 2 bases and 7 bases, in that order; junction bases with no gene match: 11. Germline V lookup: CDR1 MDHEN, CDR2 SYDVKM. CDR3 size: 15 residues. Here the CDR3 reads CASSLVLGGSGEQYF. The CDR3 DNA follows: TGTGCCAGCAGTTTAGTTCTGGGGGGGTCGGGGGAGCAGTACTTC.

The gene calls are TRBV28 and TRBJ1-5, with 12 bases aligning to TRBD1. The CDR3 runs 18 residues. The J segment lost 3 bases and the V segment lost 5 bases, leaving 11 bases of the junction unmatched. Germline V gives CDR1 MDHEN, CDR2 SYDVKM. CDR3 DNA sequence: TGTGCCAGCAGTGAAACCTTAGGGACAGGGGGCGACAATCAGCCCCAGCATTTT. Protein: CASSETLGTGGDNQPQHF. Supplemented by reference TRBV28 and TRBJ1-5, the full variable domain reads DVKVTQSSRYLVKRTGEKVFLECVQDMDHENMFWYRQDPGLGLRLIYFSYDVKMKEKGDIPEGYSVSREKKERFSLILESASTNQTSMYLCASSETLGTGGDNQPQHFGDGTRLSIL.

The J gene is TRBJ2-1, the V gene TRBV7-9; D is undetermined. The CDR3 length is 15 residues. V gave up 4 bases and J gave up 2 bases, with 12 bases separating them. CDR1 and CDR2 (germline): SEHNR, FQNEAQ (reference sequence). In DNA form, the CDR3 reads TGTGCCAGCAGCTCGAGAGGCACTACCTACAATGAGCAGTTCTTC. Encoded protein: CASSSRGTTYNEQFF.

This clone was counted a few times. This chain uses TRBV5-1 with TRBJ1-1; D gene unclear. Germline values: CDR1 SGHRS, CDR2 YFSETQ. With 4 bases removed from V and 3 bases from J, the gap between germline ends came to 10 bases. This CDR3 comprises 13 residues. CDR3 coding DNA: TGCGCCAGCAGCCCTAGGGAGGACACTGAAGCTTTCTTT. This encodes CASSPREDTEAFF.

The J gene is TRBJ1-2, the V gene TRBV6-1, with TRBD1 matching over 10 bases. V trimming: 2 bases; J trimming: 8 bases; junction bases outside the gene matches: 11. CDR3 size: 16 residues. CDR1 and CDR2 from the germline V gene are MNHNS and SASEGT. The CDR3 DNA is TGTGCCAGCAGTGAATCTCAGGACAGGGGGTATGGAGGCTACACCTTC. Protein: CASSESQDRGYGGYTF.

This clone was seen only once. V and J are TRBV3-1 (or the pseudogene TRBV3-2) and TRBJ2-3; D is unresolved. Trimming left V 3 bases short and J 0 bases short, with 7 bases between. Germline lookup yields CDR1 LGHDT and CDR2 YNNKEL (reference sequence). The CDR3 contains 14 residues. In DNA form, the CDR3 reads TGTGCCAGCAGCCAGATGACTAGCACAGATACGCAGTATTTT. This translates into CASSQMTSTDTQYF.